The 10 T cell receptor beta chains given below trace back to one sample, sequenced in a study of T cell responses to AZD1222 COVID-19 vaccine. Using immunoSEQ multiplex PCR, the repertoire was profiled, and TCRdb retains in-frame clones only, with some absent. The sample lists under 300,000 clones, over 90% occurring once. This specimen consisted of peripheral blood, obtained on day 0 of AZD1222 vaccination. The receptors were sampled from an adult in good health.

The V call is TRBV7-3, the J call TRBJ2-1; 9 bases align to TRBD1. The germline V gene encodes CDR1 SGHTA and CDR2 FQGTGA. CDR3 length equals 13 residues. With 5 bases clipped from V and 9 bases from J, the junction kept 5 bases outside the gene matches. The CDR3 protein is CASSETGGSEQFF. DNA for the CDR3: TGTGCCAGCAGCGAGACAGGGGGGAGTGAGCAGTTCTTC.

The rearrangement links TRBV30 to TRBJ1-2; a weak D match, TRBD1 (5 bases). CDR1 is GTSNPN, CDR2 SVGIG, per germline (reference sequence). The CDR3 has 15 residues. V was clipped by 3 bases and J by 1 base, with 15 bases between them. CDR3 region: CAWRRSGALNYGYTF. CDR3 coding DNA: TGTGCCTGGAGAAGGTCCGGGGCGCTTAACTATGGCTACACCTTC.

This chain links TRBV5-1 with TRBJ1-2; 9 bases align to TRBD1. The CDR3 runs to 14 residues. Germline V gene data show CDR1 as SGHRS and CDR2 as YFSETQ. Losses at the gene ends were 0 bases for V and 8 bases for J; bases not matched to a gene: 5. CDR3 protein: CASSLGDREDGYTF. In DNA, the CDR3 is TGCGCCAGCAGCTTGGGGGACAGGGAAGACGGCTACACCTTC.

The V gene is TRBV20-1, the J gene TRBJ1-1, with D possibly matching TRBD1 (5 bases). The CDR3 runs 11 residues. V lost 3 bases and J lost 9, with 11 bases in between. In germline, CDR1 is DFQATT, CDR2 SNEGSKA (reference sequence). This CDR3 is CSARDIPQAFF. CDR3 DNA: TGCAGTGCTAGGGACATTCCTCAAGCTTTCTTT.

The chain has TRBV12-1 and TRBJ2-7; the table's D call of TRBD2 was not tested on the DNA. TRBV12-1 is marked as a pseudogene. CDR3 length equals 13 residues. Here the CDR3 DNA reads TGTGCCAGCAGCCCCGACTGCTCCTACGAGCAGTACTTC. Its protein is CASSPDCSYEQYF.

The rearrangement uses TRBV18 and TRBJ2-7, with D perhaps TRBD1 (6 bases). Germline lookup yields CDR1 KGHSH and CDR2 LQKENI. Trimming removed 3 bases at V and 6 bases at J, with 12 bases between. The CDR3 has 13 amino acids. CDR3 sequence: CASSPNRDLEQYF. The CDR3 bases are TGTGCCAGCTCACCGAACAGGGACCTCGAGCAGTACTTC.

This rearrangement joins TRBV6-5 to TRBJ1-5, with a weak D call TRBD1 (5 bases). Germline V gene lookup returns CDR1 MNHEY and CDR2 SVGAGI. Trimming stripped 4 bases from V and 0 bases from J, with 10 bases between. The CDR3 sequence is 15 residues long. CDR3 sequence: CASSSGRNSNQPQHF. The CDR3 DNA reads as TGTGCCAGCAGTTCAGGGAGGAATAGCAATCAGCCCCAGCATTTT.

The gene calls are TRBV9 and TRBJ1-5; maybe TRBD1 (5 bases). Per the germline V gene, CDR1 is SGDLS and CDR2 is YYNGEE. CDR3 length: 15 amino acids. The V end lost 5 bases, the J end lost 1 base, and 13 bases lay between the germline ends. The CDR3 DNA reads TGTGCCAGCAGTGGGGACGGGGGGAGCAATCAGCCCCAGCATTTT. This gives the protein CASSGDGGSNQPQHF.

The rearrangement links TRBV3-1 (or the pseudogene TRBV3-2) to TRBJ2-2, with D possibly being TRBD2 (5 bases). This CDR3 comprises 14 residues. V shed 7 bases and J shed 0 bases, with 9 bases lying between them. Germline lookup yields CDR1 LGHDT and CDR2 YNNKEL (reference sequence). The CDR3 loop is CASTPGTNTGELFF. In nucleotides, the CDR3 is TGTGCCAGCACGCCGGGAACGAACACCGGGGAGCTGTTTTTT.

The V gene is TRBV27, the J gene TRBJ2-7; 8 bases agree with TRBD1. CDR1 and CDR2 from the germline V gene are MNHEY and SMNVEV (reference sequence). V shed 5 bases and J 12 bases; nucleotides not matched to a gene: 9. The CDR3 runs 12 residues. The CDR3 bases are TGTGCCAGCAGTCCACCGACAGGGGTAGTGTACTTC. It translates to CASSPPTGVVYF.